This TCR beta chain was captured in a study of T cell repertoires in cytomegalovirus infection. Study-level information: CMV infection plus the matching HLA type was flagged by public TCR beta signatures.

Study results and limitations: Cumulative public TCR beta family frequency identified CMV carriers with the relevant HLA. Clonotype analysis showed dominance of the ex vivo response by HLA-C-restricted CMV-specific TCR beta clonotypes.

This clonotype was seen at least ten times. Its specificity is not known. The CDR3 has 15 amino acids. Trimming took off 3 bases at V and 5 bases at J, with 13 bases between the two ends. Germline CDR1 reads KGHDR; CDR2 reads SFDVKD. TCRdb re-analysed the reads in MiXCR, keeping a single row per CDR3 protein. The sample shows roughly 500,000 distinct CDR3 sequences, about 15% of them seen only once. The sequenced sample was CD8+ T cells from PBMCs. The clonotype was recovered from a human donor in good health (CMV status not recorded). Some clones in this sample may be carry-over from other donors' samples. The chain links TRBV24-1 to TRBJ1-5, with a weak D call TRBD1 (5 bases). CDR3: CATSDQGRTDQPQHF. In DNA, the CDR3 is TGTGCCACCAGTGATCAGGGTAGGACGGATCAGCCCCAGCATTTT.